The entry below describes one T cell receptor beta chain. The CDR3 runs 14 residues. The V gene's germline CDR1 is MNHEY and CDR2 SMNVEV (reference sequence). The V and J ends lost 4 bases and 6 bases respectively, with 12 bases between them. The data stem from a study of cytomegalovirus exposure and HLA in healthy donors. Primers: 60 Vbeta forward and 13 Jbeta reverse. Produced via immunoSEQ multiplex PCR; TCRdb's table is partial and in-frame only. This table holds some 240,000 clones, about nine tenths found once. Sequencing input: PBMCs. The receptor was isolated from a girl aged 2 to 9 in good health and CMV-seronegative. J is TRBJ1-4 and V is TRBV27; no clear D. DNA for the CDR3: TGTGCCAGCAGTTCTCGAGACTGGGATGAAAAACTGTTTTTT. Residues: CASSSRDWDEKLFF.